This T cell receptor beta chain was recovered during a study of Ad26.COV2.S vaccination and SARS-CoV-2 variants (dated by TCRdb to about 2021). Broadly, across the study: Vaccine-arm donors were drawn from COV1001, a multicentre, randomized, double-blind, placebo-controlled phase I-IIa trial of Ad26.COV2.S in healthy adults. Ad26.COV2.S was given intramuscularly at 5x10^10 or 1x10^11 viral particles, as a single shot or as two shots 56 days apart. TCRbeta repertoire sequencing was used to assess the specificity and breadth of SARS-CoV-2-reactive T cell receptors after Ad26.COV2.S vaccination. A total of roughly 32 samples were included in the TCR-sequenced set, comprising around 19 Ad26.COV2.S vaccine recipients, 5 placebo recipients and 8 SARS-CoV-2 convalescent individuals. Blinding of investigators to trial group allocation was maintained during experiments and outcome assessment. Participants in the trial were split at random into five groups of five each, receiving low-dose or high-dose Ad26.COV2.S once or twice, or else placebo on both occasions.

Findings and caveats that apply to the study as a whole: Compared with placebo recipients, Ad26.COV2.S recipients showed higher spike-specific TCR breadth (P = 0.0014). It was noted by the authors that total T cell responses may have been underestimated by the TCR breadth and depth analyses. The study was not powered for comparison of responses between vaccine doses or regimens. Substantial breadth of spike-specific CD8+ and CD4+ T cell responses was reported after vaccination. Vaccine and placebo recipients had similar non-spike TCR breadth, a finding consistent with the vaccine containing only spike.

From its cysteine to its phenylalanine, the CDR3 spans 11 amino acids. The DNA shown is the 33-base CDR3, in frame from base 1. The CDR1 and CDR2 encoded by the germline V gene are SQVTM and ANQGSEA. Trimming at the junction amounts to 3 bases on V and 8 bases on J, and the germline ends lie 10 bases apart. TCRbeta CDR3 regions were sequenced with the immunoSEQ Assay. After extraction, genomic DNA underwent amplification by bias-controlled multiplex PCR, followed by high-throughput sequencing. Processing in the source paper ran as follows. To quantify the absolute abundance of every unique TCRbeta CDR3 region, sequences were collapsed and filtered. T cell fraction was estimated by normalization of TCRbeta template counts to usable DNA, with usable DNA being measured through amplification of reference genes present in all nucleated cells. Repertoire TCRs were annotated as SARS-CoV-2-specific when V gene, CDR3 amino acid sequence and J gene were exactly matched to a known reactive TCR set. MIRA supplied the reference SARS-CoV-2 TCR set, which was filtered for enrichment in COVID-19-positive ImmuneCODE repertoires so that public or cross-reactive TCRs were removed. Using the MIRA antigens, annotated TCRs were further analysed by specific ORF or by position within an ORF. Breadth was defined as annotated unique rearrangements over total unique productive rearrangements; depth was the summed frequency of those rearrangements. Two-sided Wilcoxon rank-sum tests were applied when comparing TCR breadth between groups. The source is immuneACCESS, and TCRdb retained only in-frame sequences with V and J called. Part of the clones is not carried over; for the studies checked, unresolved V genes explain less than half of this, and the remainder is unexplained. The D gene and trimming were derived from the DNA, and the V and J assignments and clone size from that table. The sample yields approximately 350,000 clones; 80% to 90% were counted once. Nearly 7.5% of the sample is taken by the ten largest.

This clone was recorded only once. The antigen it recognizes is unknown. No base quality information exists; no much larger clone differs at one position. The treatment or condition label corresponds to: roughly 20 received Ad26.COV2.S at low or high dose, single or two shots; several received placebo; per-sample allocation not given. For vaccine and placebo recipients, the sequenced repertoires came from samples collected on day 63 after the first injection. Between 29 July and 7 August 2020, Cohort 1b enrolled around 24 adults aged 18-55 years at one site in Boston, USA. As a vaccine, Ad26.COV2.S was a replication-incompetent adenovirus type 26 vector that expressed a prefusion-stabilized SARS-CoV-2 spike protein derived from the original Wuhan strain.

The TCR was taken from a person between 18 and 65 years old who received the Ad26.COV2.S COVID-19 vaccine or a placebo. Here the sequenced sample was peripheral blood, taken in a trial of Ad26.COV2.S vaccine versus placebo. The chain employs TRBV29-1 and TRBJ1-1; 5 matching bases give a weak D call of TRBD1. CDR3 reads: CSVELGVEAFF. The DNA sequence is TGCAGCGTTGAGTTAGGGGTCGAAGCTTTCTTT.